The 27 T cell receptor beta chains below come from one sample, sequenced in a study of T cells in women clearing cervical HPV infection. Clones were read by immunoSEQ multiplex PCR, and TCRdb kept only the in-frame ones, dropping some. The sample table includes approximately 38,000 clones. The sequenced sample was blood buffy coat. All receptors derive from a woman aged 18-69 years with a cervical HPV16 infection that either progressed to CIN3+ or cleared (not recorded which).

Points on this clone: Read data end 3 residues before the CDR3 end; the end is taken from the germline J gene. J is TRBJ2-7 and V is TRBV6-1; 7 bases line up with TRBD1. The germline V gene encodes CDR1 MNHNS and CDR2 SASEGT. With V trimmed by 4 bases and J by 3 bases, 3 bases remained unmatched. The CDR3 is made up of 13 amino acids. The CDR3 region is CASSGTGFYEQYF. The part of the CDR3 DNA that was read is TGTGCCAGCAGTGGGACAGGCTTCTACGAG.

On this clone itself: The read comes to an end 3 residues before the CDR3 does, leaving the germline J gene to fill in the end. The V gene is TRBV2, the J gene TRBJ2-5; a possible D gene is TRBD2 (7 bases). This CDR3 has 15 residues. In germline, CDR1 is SNHLY, CDR2 FYNNEI. The V end was cut by 7 bases, the J end by 5 bases, with 20 bases between. The DNA read from the CDR3 is TGTGCCAGCATGGCCGGGGGCCTGGGGGGGGAGACC. Protein: CASMAGGLGGET. The whole CDR3 protein is CASMAGGLGGETQYF.

CDR3: CASNMGLAAETQYF. The CDR3 DNA, read in part, is TGTGCCAGCAACATGGGACTAGCGGCGGAGACC. The chain links TRBV6-2 or TRBV6-3 to TRBJ2-5; 11 nucleotides match TRBD2. Sequencing ends 3 residues short of the CDR3 end; the germline J gene provides the rest. Germline CDR1 reads MNHEY; CDR2 reads SVGEGT. Unmatched junction bases numbered 6, after V lost 7 bases and J lost 5 bases. This CDR3 comprises 14 residues.

As to this clone: Read data end 3 residues before the CDR3 end; the end is taken from the germline J gene. V usage is TRBV7-9 and J usage is TRBJ1-2, with 7 bases aligning to TRBD1. With 0 bases clipped from V and 1 base from J, the junction kept 2 bases outside the gene matches. Germline assignment: CDR1 SEHNR and CDR2 FQNEAQ (reference sequence). This CDR3 is 15 amino acids long. This CDR3 reads CASSLAAGGNYGYTF. Partial CDR3 DNA: TGTGCCAGCAGCTTAGCGGCAGGGGGTAACTATGGC.

Of note for this clone: Read coverage stops 3 residues before the CDR3 terminus; the germline J gene supplies the remainder. V is TRBV5-1 and J is TRBJ2-3; TRBD2 might be the D (6 bases). The CDR3 has 14 residues. Germline values: CDR1 SGHRS, CDR2 YFSETQ. The part of the CDR3 DNA that was read is TGCGCCAGCAGCTTGGGCGGGGCGAAAGAGACG. Amino acid sequence: CASSLGGAKET. The full CDR3 is CASSLGGAKETQYF.

Comment on this clone: Coverage ceases 3 residues before the CDR3 finishes, and the germline J gene fills in the end. The J gene is TRBJ1-2, the V gene TRBV19; 8 bases match TRBD1. The CDR3 is made up of 14 amino acids. Germline loops: CDR1 LNHDA, CDR2 SQIVND (reference sequence). Incomplete CDR3 DNA: TGTGCCAGTATCAGGACAGGGCGGGAGGATACC. Translated, it gives CASIRTGREDT. The whole CDR3 sequence reads CASIRTGREDTYTF.

Of note for this clone: The missing CDR3 end, 3 residues past where the read stops, is filled in from the germline J gene. This chain links TRBV7-9 with TRBJ1-5; 8 positions agree with TRBD1. This CDR3 contains 15 residues. Trimming at V came to 1 base and at J to 4 bases, leaving 3 bases not matched to a gene. CDR1 is SEHNR, CDR2 FQNEAQ, per germline (reference sequence). The CDR3 DNA, read in part, is TGTGCCAGCAGCTTAGGGACAGGGAGAAATCAGCCC. As protein: CASSLGTGRNQP. The CDR3, in full, reads CASSLGTGRNQPQHF.

CDR3: CASSQGTGNGYEQYF. The sequenced part of the CDR3 DNA is TGTGCCAGCAGCCAAGGGACAGGGAATGGTTACGAG. J is TRBJ2-7 and V is TRBV7-9; 9 positions agree with TRBD1. The read ends 3 residues early relative to the CDR3; the germline J gene fills the gap. Germline CDR1 SEHNR, CDR2 FQNEAQ (reference sequence). The junction had 9 bases not matched to a gene; V was cut back by 5 bases and J by 4 bases. The CDR3 runs 15 residues.

Comments on this clone: The read ends 3 residues shy of where the CDR3 ends; the end is completed using the germline J gene. This chain connects TRBV20-1 to TRBJ1-1, with TRBD1 identical over 7 bases. The CDR3 length is 12 residues. CDR1 is DFQATT, CDR2 SNEGSKA, per germline (reference sequence). CDR3 loop: CSARILQGKAFF. The part of the CDR3 DNA that was read is TGCAGTGCTCGGATCTTACAGGGGAAA.

A remark on this clone: Read sequence stops 3 residues before the CDR3 end, and the germline J gene provides the missing end. J is TRBJ2-2 and V is TRBV5-1; possible D gene TRBD2, 5 bases. This CDR3 has 14 residues. Deletions cut 0 bases from V and 6 bases from J, with 9 bases between. The V gene's germline CDR1 is SGHRS and CDR2 YFSETQ. CDR3 residues: CASSLDGDPGELFF. The CDR3 bases that were read are TGCGCCAGCAGCTTGGACGGGGATCCCGGGGAG.

A remark on this clone: The CDR3 end is not reached by the read, which stops 3 residues before it; the germline J gene fills it in. This sequence joins TRBV6-2 or TRBV6-3 and TRBJ2-7; the D gene is possibly TRBD1 (6 bases). Trimming left V 0 bases short and J 6 bases short, with 9 bases between. This CDR3 contains 13 residues. Per germline, CDR1 MNHEY and CDR2 SVGEGT. The DNA read from the CDR3 is TGTGCCAGCAGTTACTCAGACAGGCGCGAG. Protein product: CASSYSDRRE. In full, the CDR3 reads CASSYSDRREQYF.

Comment on this clone: From the germline J gene comes the end of the CDR3, since the read stops 3 residues before it. The chain employs TRBV20-1 and TRBJ2-7, with a possible D match to TRBD1 (6 bases). CDR1 DFQATT and CDR2 SNEGSKA come from the germline V gene (reference sequence). CDR3 length equals 15 residues. Trimming took 0 bases from V and 1 from J, leaving 13 bases between them. Partial CDR3 DNA: TGCAGTGCTAGAGATCCCGGGACATCGTCCTACGAG. Its protein is CSARDPGTSSYE. The CDR3 in its entirety is CSARDPGTSSYEQYF.

Concerning this clone itself: The sequence runs out 3 residues before the end of the CDR3; the remainder is reconstructed from the germline J gene. The chain couples TRBV7-2 to TRBJ1-6; 9 positions agree with TRBD1. The CDR3 covers 15 residues. V was pared by 1 base and J by 10 bases, with 5 bases of the junction left unmatched. CDR1 SGHTA and CDR2 FQGNSA come from the germline V gene. The CDR3 protein is CASSLGDRVGSPLHF. The covered CDR3 bases are TGTGCCAGCAGCTTAGGGGACAGGGTGGGATCACCC.

With regard to this clone: Read sequence stops 3 residues before the CDR3 end, and the germline J gene provides the missing end. V gene TRBV3-1 (or the pseudogene TRBV3-2) combines with J gene TRBJ2-7, with D possibly being TRBD2 (6 bases). This CDR3 region has 16 residues. Between the trimmed V and J ends, which lost 0 bases and 2 bases, there was a span of 14 bases. From germline, CDR1 is LGHDT and CDR2 YNNKEL (reference sequence). The sequenced CDR3 bases are TGTGCCAGCAGCCAAGATCAAAGCGGGCACACCTACGAG. Residues: CASSQDQSGHTYE. The full CDR3 sequence reads CASSQDQSGHTYEQYF.

Points on this clone: Read sequence stops 3 residues before the CDR3 end, and the germline J gene provides the missing end. The rearrangement links TRBV6-2 or TRBV6-3 to TRBJ1-1; D gene uncertain. Trimming took off 4 bases at V and 1 base at J, with 7 bases between the two ends. The CDR3 is 13 amino acids. CDR1 is MNHEY and CDR2 is SVGEGT in the germline V gene. CDR3 DNA, as far as it was read: TGTGCCAGCAGTTTGTGGGCGAACACTGAA. This encodes CASSLWANTE. The whole CDR3 is CASSLWANTEAFF.

A note on this clone: The read halts 3 residues ahead of the CDR3 end, with the missing end drawn from the germline J gene. The chain links TRBV5-1 to TRBJ1-1; TRBD1 matches at 7 bases. Germline-derived CDR1 and CDR2 are SGHRS and YFSETQ. CDR3 length: 14 residues. CDR3 DNA (partial): TGCGCCAGCAGCTTGGCCGCTTCAGGGGGAGGA. Its protein is CASSLAASGGG. The entire CDR3 is CASSLAASGGGAFF.

Regarding this clone: From the germline J gene comes the end of the CDR3, since the read stops 3 residues before it. This chain connects TRBV18 to TRBJ1-2, with 9 positions matching TRBD1. V lost 6 bases and J lost 7; bases outside the gene matches: 6. Germline loops: CDR1 KGHSH, CDR2 LQKENI. The CDR3 is 13 residues long. The DNA read from the CDR3 is TGTGCCAGCTCTCCCGGGACAGGGTTTGGC. This encodes CASSPGTGFG. The CDR3 reads in full as CASSPGTGFGYTF.

Worth noting for this clone: Relative to the germline gene, one junction end is altered; a read error may explain this. The read stops 3 residues short of the end of the CDR3; the missing end is completed from the germline J gene. The chain links TRBV4-2 to TRBJ1-2; TRBD1 matches at 8 bases. The CDR3 has 18 residues. Germline V lookup: CDR1 LGHNA, CDR2 YNFKEQ. The CDR3 loop is CASSQDGVARQGLHGYTF. The CDR3 bases that were read are TGCGCCAGCAGCCAAGATGGGGTAGCGCGACAGGGGTTGCATGGC.

Details on this clone: The missing CDR3 end, 3 residues past where the read stops, is filled in from the germline J gene. The chain combines TRBV6-2 or TRBV6-3 with TRBJ2-6; D is perhaps TRBD1 (6 bases). The V gene lost 4 bases and the J gene lost 4 bases, with 11 bases spanning the gap. The CDR3 has 15 residues. Per germline, CDR1 MNHEY and CDR2 SVGEGT. CDR3: CASSLAGTGANVLTF. The sequenced part of the CDR3 DNA is TGTGCCAGCAGTTTAGCAGGGACAGGGGCCAACGTC.

On this clone itself: Read coverage stops 3 residues before the CDR3 terminus; the germline J gene supplies the remainder. The chain carries TRBV20-1 and TRBJ2-5, with D possibly being TRBD2 (5 bases). Trimming cost V 0 bases and J 7 bases, with 6 bases left between them. The CDR3 has 11 residues. CDR1 and CDR2 (germline): DFQATT, SNEGSKA (reference sequence). The covered CDR3 bases are TGCAGTGCTAGAGATCGGGGGACC. This translates into CSARDRGT. The complete CDR3 reads CSARDRGTQYF.

Notes on this clone: The sequenced fragment ends 3 residues before the CDR3 boundary, so the rest is inferred from the germline J gene. The V call is TRBV6-1, the J call TRBJ1-2; 7 nucleotides line up with TRBD1. With 4 bases clipped from V and 7 bases from J, the junction kept 9 bases outside the gene matches. The CDR3 sequence is 14 residues long. Per germline, CDR1 MNHNS and CDR2 SASEGT. The covered CDR3 bases are TGTGCCAGCAGTGGGGGGACAGCAACTTTTGGC. It encodes CASSGGTATFG. The complete CDR3 protein is CASSGGTATFGYTF.

Remarks on this clone: With the read ending 3 residues before the CDR3 end, the germline J gene is used to fill in that end. V gene TRBV30 combines with J gene TRBJ1-3; no clear D. This CDR3 region has 11 residues. Germline loops: CDR1 GTSNPN, CDR2 SVGIG (reference sequence). Trimming took off 2 bases at V and 8 bases at J, with 7 bases between the two ends. CDR3 region: CAWSLGYTIYF. The covered CDR3 bases are TGTGCCTGGAGTCTGGGCTACACC.

This clone registers large by frequency. The read terminates 3 residues ahead of where the CDR3 ends, so the germline J gene completes it. The chain employs TRBV23-1 and TRBJ2-5; D call uncertain. TRBV23-1 belongs to the ORF category, with a function that is uncertain. V shed 3 bases and J shed 5 bases, with 16 bases lying between them. CDR3 length equals 15 residues. CDR3: CASSHPQRMWETQYF. The sequenced part of the CDR3 DNA is TGCGCCAGCAGTCACCCACAGAGGATGTGGGAGACC.

As regards this clone: The CDR3 goes on 3 residues after the read ends, and that part is filled in from the germline J gene. The rearrangement joins TRBV6-2 or TRBV6-3 to TRBJ2-3, with D hard to call. Germline CDR1 is MNHEY and CDR2 is SVGEGT. V was cut by 6 bases and J by 0 bases, with 10 bases left in between. The CDR3 totals 14 residues. CDR3 sequence: CASRLLLSTDTQYF. CDR3 bases read: TGTGCCAGCAGACTCCTACTTAGCACAGATACG.

Of note for this clone: With the read ending 3 residues before the CDR3 end, the germline J gene is used to fill in that end. V usage is TRBV5-1 and J usage is TRBJ2-1; D is possibly TRBD1 (6 bases). From germline, CDR1 is SGHRS and CDR2 YFSETQ. The CDR3 consists of 14 residues. V lost 3 bases to trimming and J lost 9 bases, with 16 bases between them. The CDR3 sequence: CASSSRDTTFEQFF. The DNA read from the CDR3 is TGCGCCAGCAGCTCCCGGGACACTACGTTTGAG.

In regard to this clone: The read is 3 residues too short to cover the CDR3 end, so that end is filled in from the germline J gene. The gene calls are TRBV7-9 and TRBJ1-3; D might be TRBD1 (6 bases). From germline, CDR1 is SEHNR and CDR2 FQNEAQ (reference sequence). Trimming cost V 5 bases and J 5 bases, with 16 bases left between them. The CDR3 length is 15 residues. Incomplete CDR3 DNA: TGTGCCAGCAGCCCGGGGGGGGGCTATAGAAACACC. It translates to CASSPGGGYRNT. The CDR3 in its entirety is CASSPGGGYRNTIYF.

Of note for this clone: Sequencing ends 3 residues short of the CDR3 end; the germline J gene provides the rest. The V call is TRBV5-1, the J call TRBJ2-5; the D is unclear. V lost 4 bases and J 3 bases, leaving 10 bases between the germline ends. The CDR3 length is 13 residues. Germline loops: CDR1 SGHRS, CDR2 YFSETQ. The CDR3 loop reads CASSLRREETQYF. Partial CDR3 DNA: TGCGCCAGCAGCCTACGACGGGAAGAGACC.